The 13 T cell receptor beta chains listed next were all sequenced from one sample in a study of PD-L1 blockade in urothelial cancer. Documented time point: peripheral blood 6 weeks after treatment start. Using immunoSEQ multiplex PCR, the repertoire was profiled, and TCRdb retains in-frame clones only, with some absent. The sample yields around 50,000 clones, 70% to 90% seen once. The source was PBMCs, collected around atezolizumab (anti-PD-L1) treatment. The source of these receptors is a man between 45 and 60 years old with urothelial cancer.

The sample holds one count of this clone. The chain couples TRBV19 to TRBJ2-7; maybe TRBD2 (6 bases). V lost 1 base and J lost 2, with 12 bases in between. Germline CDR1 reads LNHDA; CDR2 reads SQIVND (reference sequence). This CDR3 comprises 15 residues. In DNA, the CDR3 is TGTGCCAGTAGTATAGGAGGGGCGGGACCCTACGAGCAGTACTTC. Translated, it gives CASSIGGAGPYEQYF.

This CDR3 is CASSEWYGYTF. Written as DNA, the CDR3 is TGTGCCAGTAGTGAGTGGTATGGCTACACCTTC. The chain carries TRBV19 and TRBJ1-2; no clear D gene. Trimming removed 5 bases from V and 5 bases from J, with 6 bases in between. From germline, CDR1 is LNHDA and CDR2 SQIVND (reference sequence). There are 11 residues in the CDR3.

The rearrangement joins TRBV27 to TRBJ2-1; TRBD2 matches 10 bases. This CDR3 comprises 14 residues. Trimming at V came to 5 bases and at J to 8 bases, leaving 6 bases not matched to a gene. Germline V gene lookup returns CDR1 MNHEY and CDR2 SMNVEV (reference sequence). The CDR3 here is CASSPRLAGDEQFF. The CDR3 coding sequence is TGTGCCAGCAGTCCGCGACTAGCGGGCGATGAGCAGTTCTTC.

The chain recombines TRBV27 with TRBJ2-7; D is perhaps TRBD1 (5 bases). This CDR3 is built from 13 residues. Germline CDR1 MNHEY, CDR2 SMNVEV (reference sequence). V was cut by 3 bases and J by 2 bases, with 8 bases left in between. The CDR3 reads CASSFRAAYEQYF. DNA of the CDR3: TGTGCCAGCAGTTTCAGGGCAGCCTACGAGCAGTACTTC.

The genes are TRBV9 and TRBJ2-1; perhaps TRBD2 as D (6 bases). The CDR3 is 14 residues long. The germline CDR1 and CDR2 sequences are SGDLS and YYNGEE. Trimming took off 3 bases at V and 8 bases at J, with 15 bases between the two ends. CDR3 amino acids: CASSAWGSGDEQFF. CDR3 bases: TGTGCCAGCAGCGCTTGGGGTTCGGGGGATGAGCAGTTCTTC. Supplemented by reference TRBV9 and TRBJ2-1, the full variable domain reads DSGVTQTPKHLITATGQRVTLRCSPRSGDLSVYWYQQSLDQGLQFLIQYYNGEERAKGNILERFSAQQFPDLHSELNLSSLELGDSALYFCASSAWGSGDEQFFGPGTRLTVL.

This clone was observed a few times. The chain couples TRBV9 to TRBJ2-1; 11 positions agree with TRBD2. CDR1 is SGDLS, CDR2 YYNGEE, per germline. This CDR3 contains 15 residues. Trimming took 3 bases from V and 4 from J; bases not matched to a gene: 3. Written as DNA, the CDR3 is TGTGCCAGCAGCGCTAGCGGGAGGAAGTACAATGAGCAGTTCTTC. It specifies CASSASGRKYNEQFF.

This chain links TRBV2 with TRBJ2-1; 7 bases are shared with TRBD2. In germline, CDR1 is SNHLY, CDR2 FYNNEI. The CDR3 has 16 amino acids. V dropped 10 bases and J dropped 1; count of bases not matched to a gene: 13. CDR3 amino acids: CATAGPGGLSYNEQFF. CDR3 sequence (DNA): TGTGCCACGGCGGGTCCGGGGGGTTTGTCCTACAATGAGCAGTTCTTC.

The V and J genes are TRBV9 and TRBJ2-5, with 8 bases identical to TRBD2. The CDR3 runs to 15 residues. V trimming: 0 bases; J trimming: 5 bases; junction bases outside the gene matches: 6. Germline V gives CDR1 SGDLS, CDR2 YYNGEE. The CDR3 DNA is TGTGCCAGCAGCGTAGGAGCGGGAGTGGAGGAGACCCAGTACTTC. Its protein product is CASSVGAGVEETQYF.

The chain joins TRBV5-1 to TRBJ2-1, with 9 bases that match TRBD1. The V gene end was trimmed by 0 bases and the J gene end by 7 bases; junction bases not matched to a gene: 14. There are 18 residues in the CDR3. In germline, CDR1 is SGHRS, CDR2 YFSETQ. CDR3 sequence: CASSLGWDRDPHRNEQFF. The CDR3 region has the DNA TGCGCCAGCAGCTTGGGATGGGACAGGGACCCTCACAGGAATGAGCAGTTCTTC.

CDR3 region: CASSLGQGGLNEQFF. CDR3 bases: TGTGCCAGCAGTTTAGGGCAGGGTGGTCTCAATGAGCAGTTCTTC. This rearrangement joins TRBV27 to TRBJ2-1; a possible D gene is TRBD1 (5 bases). Looked up from germline, CDR1 is MNHEY and CDR2 is SMNVEV (reference sequence). Trimming removed 2 bases at V and 6 bases at J, with 14 bases between. This CDR3 is built from 15 residues.

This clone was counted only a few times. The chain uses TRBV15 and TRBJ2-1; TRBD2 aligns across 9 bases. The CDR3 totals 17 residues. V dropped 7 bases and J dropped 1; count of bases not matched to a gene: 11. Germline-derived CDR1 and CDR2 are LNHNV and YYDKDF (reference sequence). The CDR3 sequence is CATTPTAGGGSYNEQFF. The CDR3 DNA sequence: TGTGCCACCACCCCAACTGCGGGGGGGGGATCCTACAATGAGCAGTTCTTC.

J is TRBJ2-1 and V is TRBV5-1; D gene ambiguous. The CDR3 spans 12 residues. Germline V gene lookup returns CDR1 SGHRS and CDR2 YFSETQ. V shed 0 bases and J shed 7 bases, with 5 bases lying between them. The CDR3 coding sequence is TGCGCCAGCAGCTTGGCAGGTAATGAGCAGTTCTTC. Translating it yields CASSLAGNEQFF.

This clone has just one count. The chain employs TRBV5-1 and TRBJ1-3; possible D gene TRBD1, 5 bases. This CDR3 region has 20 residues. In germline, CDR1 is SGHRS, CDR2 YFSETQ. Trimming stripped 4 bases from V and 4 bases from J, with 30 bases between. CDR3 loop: CASSPRGDHTSSRAGNTIYF. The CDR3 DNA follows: TGCGCCAGCAGCCCGCGGGGGGACCACACAAGTTCAAGGGCCGGAAACACCATATATTTT.